This T cell receptor beta chain was sequenced for a study of control samples from healthy donors and cancer patients. Only in-frame clones appear in the TCRdb table, and some are missing; sequencing was by immunoSEQ multiplex PCR. The data show approximately 150,000 clones, with about 90% seen just once and under 2% held by the top ten. V was clipped by 0 bases and J by 0 bases, with 18 bases between them. The CDR3 is 18 amino acids. Germline CDR1 reads MGHRA; CDR2 reads YSYEKL. The sequenced sample was blood. The gene calls are TRBV4-1 and TRBJ2-7, with D perhaps assigned TRBD1 or TRBD2 (5 bases each). The clonotype was recovered from a man between 18 and 35 years old in good health. The CDR3 sequence is CASSQDGTATYFSYEQYF. DNA of the CDR3: TGCGCCAGCAGCCAAGACGGGACGGCTACCTATTTCTCCTACGAGCAGTACTTC.